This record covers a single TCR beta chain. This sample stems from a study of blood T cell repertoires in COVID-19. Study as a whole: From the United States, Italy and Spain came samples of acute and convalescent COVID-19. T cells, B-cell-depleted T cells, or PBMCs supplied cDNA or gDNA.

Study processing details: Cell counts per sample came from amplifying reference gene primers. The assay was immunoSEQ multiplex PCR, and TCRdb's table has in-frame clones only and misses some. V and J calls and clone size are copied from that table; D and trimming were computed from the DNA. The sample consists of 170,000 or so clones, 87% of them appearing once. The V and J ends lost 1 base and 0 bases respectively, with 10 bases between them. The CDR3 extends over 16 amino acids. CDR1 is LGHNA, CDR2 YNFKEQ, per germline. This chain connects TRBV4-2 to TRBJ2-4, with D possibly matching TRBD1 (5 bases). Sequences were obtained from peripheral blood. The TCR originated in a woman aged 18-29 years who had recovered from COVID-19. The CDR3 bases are TGTGCCAGCAGCCAAGGGGGCAGCTTAGCCAAAAACATTCAGTACTTC. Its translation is CASSQGGSLAKNIQYF.